This entry lists 12 T cell receptor beta chains sequenced from one sample in a study of T cell repertoires in cytomegalovirus infection. TCRdb processed the reads anew with MiXCR; each CDR3 protein has one entry. The sample has about 530,000 distinct CDR3 sequences, 26% seen once; the top ten hold over 10%. The sequencing sample was made of PBMCs. The receptor set was obtained from a human donor in good health (CMV status not recorded). Some clones in this sample may be carry-over from other donors' samples.

The rearrangement links TRBV6-2 or TRBV6-3 to TRBJ2-1; no reliable D call. Trimming left V 4 bases short and J 0 bases short, with 7 bases between. The germline CDR1 and CDR2 sequences are MNHEY and SVGEGT. The CDR3 extends over 14 amino acids. The CDR3 reads CASSFYHSYNEQFF. CDR3 DNA sequence: TGTGCCAGCAGTTTTTATCACTCCTACAATGAGCAGTTCTTC.

This clonotype was detected many times. This chain uses TRBV12-3 or TRBV12-4 with TRBJ2-1, with TRBD2 identical over 10 bases. This CDR3 has 16 amino acids. The ends lost 0 bases at V and 3 bases at J; junction bases unmatched: 2. CDR3 residues: CASSLALAGDYNEQFF. The DNA for the CDR3 is TGTGCCAGCAGTTTAGCGCTAGCGGGGGACTACAATGAGCAGTTCTTC.

At least ten counts were recorded for this clonotype. CDR3 in amino acids: CASSLSGSSYEQYV. CDR3 DNA: TGTGCCAGCAGCTTGAGTGGGTCGAGCTACGAGCAGTACGTC. The chain is built from TRBV5-8 and TRBJ2-7; D is undetermined. The length of the CDR3 is 14 residues. The V and J ends lost 1 base and 3 bases respectively, with 11 bases between them. In germline, CDR1 is SGHTS, CDR2 YDEGEE.

This clonotype occurred many times. The chain joins TRBV7-2 to TRBJ2-5; TRBD2 matches at 7 bases. The length of the CDR3 is 16 residues. The germline V gene encodes CDR1 SGHTA and CDR2 FQGNSA. The ends lost 1 base at V and 2 bases at J; junction bases unmatched: 7. Here the CDR3 reads CASSLGASGKQETQYF. In DNA, the CDR3 is TGTGCCAGCAGCTTAGGGGCTAGCGGCAAACAAGAGACCCAGTACTTC.

This chain connects TRBV19 to TRBJ1-3; TRBD1 aligns across 8 bases. The CDR3 is 14 amino acids. Trimming at V came to 5 bases and at J to 2 bases, leaving 2 bases not matched to a gene. Germline V lookup: CDR1 LNHDA, CDR2 SQIVND (reference sequence). The CDR3 loop is CASSQGAAGNTIYF. CDR3 bases: TGTGCCAGTAGTCAGGGGGCGGCTGGAAACACCATATATTTT.

The chain's CDR3 is CSARLGSYSNQPQHF. The CDR3 DNA follows: TGCAGTGCTAGATTGGGGTCATATAGCAATCAGCCCCAGCATTTT. The V call is TRBV20-1, the J call TRBJ1-5; D remains ambiguous. Germline V lookup: CDR1 DFQATT, CDR2 SNEGSKA (reference sequence). The CDR3 loop spans 15 amino acids. V lost 2 bases and J lost 0, with 11 bases in between.

The chain carries TRBV29-1 and TRBJ2-7; TRBD1 matches at 7 bases. Germline V lookup: CDR1 SQVTM, CDR2 ANQGSEA. This CDR3 is 15 amino acids long. V lost 4 bases to trimming and J lost 3 bases; unmatched junction nucleotides: 12. The CDR3 protein is CSVVPRDSDFYEQYF. The CDR3 bases are TGCAGCGTTGTTCCCCGGGACAGCGACTTCTACGAGCAGTACTTC.

The V and J genes are TRBV28 and TRBJ2-2; D not resolved. Trimming cost V 5 bases and J 1 base, with 14 bases left between them. Per germline, CDR1 MDHEN and CDR2 SYDVKM. The CDR3 is 16 residues long. The CDR3 spells CASSQTRTRNTGELFF. The CDR3 nucleotides are TGTGCCAGCAGTCAGACCCGGACCCGGAACACCGGGGAGCTGTTTTTT.

This clonotype showed up just a few times. V gene TRBV27 combines with J gene TRBJ1-2; 7 nucleotides line up with TRBD1. There are 13 residues in the CDR3. The V and J ends lost 5 bases and 6 bases, in that order; junction bases with no gene match: 6. CDR1 is MNHEY, CDR2 SMNVEV, per germline (reference sequence). The CDR3 here is CASSPDRWNGYTF. CDR3 bases: TGTGCCAGCAGTCCGGACAGGTGGAATGGCTACACCTTC.

This clonotype was seen a few times. The chain links TRBV9 to TRBJ2-3; tentatively, D is TRBD2 (6 bases). This CDR3 region has 15 residues. Trimming removed 0 bases at V and 2 bases at J, with 10 bases between. Germline CDR1 SGDLS, CDR2 YYNGEE. The CDR3 DNA is TGTGCCAGCAGCGTAGCATGGGGGGACACAGATACGCAGTATTTT. Translating gives CASSVAWGDTDTQYF.

This clonotype was observed a handful of times. The chain is built from TRBV20-1 and TRBJ2-2; TRBD2 is a possible D gene (5 bases). Germline CDR1 and CDR2: DFQATT and SNEGSKA (reference sequence). V was trimmed by 5 bases and J by 6 bases, leaving 10 bases between them. The CDR3 contains 12 residues. The CDR3 bases are TGCAGTGCTGCGGTGAGGGCCGGGGAGCTGTTTTTT. Translating it yields CSAAVRAGELFF.

Regarding this clonotype: With a much larger clone just one base away, this may be a read error. The rearrangement links TRBV11-2 to TRBJ2-5; D call uncertain. The CDR3 has 15 amino acids. Germline V lookup: CDR1 SGHAT, CDR2 FQNNGV. The CDR3, as DNA: TGTACCAGCAGCTTAGTTGACACTAAAGCAAAGACCCAGTACTTC. It codes for CTSSLVDTKAKTQYF. Looking up the rest from reference TRBV11-2 and TRBJ2-5 gives the full variable domain: EAGVAQSPRYKIIEKRQSVAFWCNPISGHATLYWYQQILGQGPKLLIQFQNNGVVDDSQLPKDRFSAERLKGVDSTLKIQPAKLEDSAVYLCTSSLVDTKAKTQYFGPGTRLLVL.